A selection of T cell receptor beta chains follows, all from one sample in a study of a mutant IDH1 vaccine in newly diagnosed glioma. Measured with immunoSEQ multiplex PCR; TCRdb has only the in-frame clones, and not every one. This table has approximately 45,000 clones, 85% to 95% appearing once. Their recognized antigens are unknown. The sequencing used PBMCs, collected from a glioma patient whose treatment included an IDH1 peptide vaccine. The receptors were sampled from a middle-aged man with glioma. Both conserved end residues are trimmed from each CDR3. The order of the fields is D gene, J gene, V gene, clone size, CDR3 protein. The D gene is left open where the match is weak. Size tells how often a clone was seen (once, few, many) or the class of an expanded clone, and some rows leave it out.

- | TRBJ2-3 | TRBV19 | - | ASSTYFGQHGADTQY
TRBD2 | TRBJ2-5 | TRBV4-2 | - | ASSQGITSGEETQY
- | TRBJ2-3 | TRBV30 | - | AWRDRTTTTDTQY
TRBD1 | TRBJ1-5 | TRBV6-5 | - | ASSSGTGINQPQH
- | TRBJ1-1 | TRBV19 | - | ASRSSGPEAF
TRBD1 | TRBJ1-2 | TRBV5-1 | - | ASSEGQNYGYT
- | TRBJ2-2 | TRBV19 | - | ASSITGQNTGELF
- | TRBJ2-1 | TRBV27 | - | ASSSAPRDWEQF
TRBD1 | TRBJ2-3 | TRBV2 | - | ARQTGTNTDTQY
- | TRBJ1-2 | TRBV4-1 | - | ASSQERAGFNYGYT
- | TRBJ1-2 | TRBV7-9 | - | ASSRATGGYT
- | TRBJ2-5 | TRBV4-2 | - | ASSQVSGGQAAETQY
- | TRBJ1-1 | TRBV19 | - | ASSIVPGRNTEAF
- | TRBJ1-2 | TRBV4-3 | - | ASSLNSYGYT
- | TRBJ2-7 | TRBV6-5 | - | ASSQAPGAYEQY
- | TRBJ2-7 | TRBV7-2 | - | ASSSRRGYEQY
TRBD1 | TRBJ2-7 | TRBV29-1 | - | SVWRGDRGREQY
- | TRBJ2-7 | TRBV28 | - | ASSLQTISYEQY
- | TRBJ2-7 | TRBV29-1 | - | SVEFIQDSYEQY
- | TRBJ2-3 | TRBV28 | - | ASRLPRGAGTDTQY
TRBD2 | TRBJ2-1 | TRBV18 | - | ASSPLAGVLATHNEQF
TRBD1 | TRBJ2-7 | TRBV4-1 | - | ASRSTGAHEQY
TRBD1 | TRBJ2-5 | TRBV30 | - | AWSLTGVMGASLGETQY
TRBD1 | TRBJ2-7 | TRBV7-8 | - | ASSPDRGGYEQY
TRBD1 | - | TRBV5-1 | - | ASSRRDRAGYEQY
TRBD1 | TRBJ2-5 | TRBV6-6 | - | ASSYPNRGSETQY
- | TRBJ2-6 | TRBV30 | - | AWSETGSAGANVLT
- | TRBJ2-7 | TRBV9 | once | ASSVFAQSSYEQY
- | TRBJ1-1 | TRBV14 | - | ASSPLQWNTEAF
- | TRBJ2-6 | TRBV27 | - | ASSFRTSGANVLT